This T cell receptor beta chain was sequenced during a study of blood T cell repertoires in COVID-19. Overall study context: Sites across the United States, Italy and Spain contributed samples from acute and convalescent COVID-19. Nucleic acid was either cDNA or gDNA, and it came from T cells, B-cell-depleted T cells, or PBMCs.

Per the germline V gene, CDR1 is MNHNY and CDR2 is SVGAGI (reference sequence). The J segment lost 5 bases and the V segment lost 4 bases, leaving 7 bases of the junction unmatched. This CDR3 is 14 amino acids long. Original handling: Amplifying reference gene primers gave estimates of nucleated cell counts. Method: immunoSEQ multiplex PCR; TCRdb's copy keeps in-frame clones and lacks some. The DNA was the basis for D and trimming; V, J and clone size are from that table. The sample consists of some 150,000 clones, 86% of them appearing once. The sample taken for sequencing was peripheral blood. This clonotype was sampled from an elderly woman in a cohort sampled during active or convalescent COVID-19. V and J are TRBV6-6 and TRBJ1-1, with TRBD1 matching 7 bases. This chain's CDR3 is CASSLTGQGTEAFF. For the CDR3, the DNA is TGTGCCAGCAGTTTGACAGGGCAAGGGACTGAAGCTTTCTTT.